These 28 T cell receptor beta chains were sequenced from one sample in a study of T-cell reconstitution after alpha-beta-depleted transplantation in children. Preparation of the TCRbeta library used unique molecular identifiers. MiXCR, applied by TCRdb to the PCR reads, yields one record per CDR3 protein. The sample gives hundreds of thousands of distinct CDR3 sequences, approximately 32% of which show up once; 2% to 2.5% is in the top ten. The sequences come from PBMCs from the stem cell graft donor, collected from the stem cell graft. These TCRs come from a human donor who donated a stem cell graft to a child with aplastic anemia.

This clonotype has a handful of counts. The gene calls are TRBV5-1 and TRBJ1-6; tentatively, D is TRBD1 (6 bases). This CDR3 spans 19 amino acids. The V gene lost 0 bases and the J gene lost 0 bases, with 16 bases spanning the gap. The germline V gene encodes CDR1 SGHRS and CDR2 YFSETQ. CDR3 loop: CASSLGSTGVDSYNSPLHF. The CDR3 DNA follows: TGCGCCAGCAGCTTGGGGTCGACAGGAGTAGACTCCTATAATTCACCCCTCCACTTT.

The chain combines TRBV6-5 with TRBJ2-7, with D possibly being TRBD1 or TRBD2 (6 bases each). The CDR3 length is 14 residues. V was cut by 4 bases and J by 5 bases, with 15 bases left in between. Germline-derived CDR1 and CDR2 are MNHEY and SVGAGI. CDR3 loop: CASSLGGPPDEQYF. DNA for the CDR3: TGTGCCAGCAGTTTGGGGGGCCCCCCCGACGAGCAGTACTTC.

The chain uses TRBV9 and TRBJ2-1; D might be TRBD2 (6 bases). The CDR3 extends over 15 amino acids. In germline, CDR1 is SGDLS, CDR2 YYNGEE. V lost 0 bases to trimming and J lost 6 bases, with 13 bases between them. For the CDR3, the DNA is TGTGCCAGCAGCGTAGTCCCCGGGGGTGCCAATGAGCAGTTCTTC. Translating gives CASSVVPGGANEQFF.

The gene calls are TRBV6-2 or TRBV6-3 and TRBJ2-3, with 12 bases aligning to TRBD2. This CDR3 region has 19 residues. The ends lost 2 bases at V and 0 bases at J; junction bases unmatched: 9. Germline loops: CDR1 MNHEY, CDR2 SVGEGT. DNA for the CDR3: TGTGCCAGCAGTTACGACCCTACCGGGACTAGCGGGAGCACAGATACGCAGTATTTT. Amino acids: CASSYDPTGTSGSTDTQYF.

The rearrangement joins TRBV20-1 to TRBJ1-2; tentatively, D is TRBD1 (5 bases). CDR1 is DFQATT and CDR2 is SNEGSKA in the germline V gene (reference sequence). This CDR3 has 15 residues. V was clipped by 4 bases and J by 8 bases, with 23 bases between them. The CDR3 DNA reads TGCAGTGCTACCCACAGGTCCGGGACGGCTCCCGGCTACACCTTC. Protein: CSATHRSGTAPGYTF.

The rearrangement joins TRBV6-5 to TRBJ2-3; 9 nucleotides align to TRBD1. V lost 0 bases to trimming and J lost 4 bases; unmatched junction nucleotides: 2. CDR1 and CDR2 from the germline V gene are MNHEY and SVGAGI. The CDR3 extends over 15 amino acids. CDR3 in amino acids: CASSYSRQGADTQYF. The CDR3 region has the DNA TGTGCCAGCAGTTACTCGAGACAGGGGGCAGATACGCAGTATTTT.

This clonotype was detected only once. The rearrangement uses TRBV6-2 or TRBV6-3 and TRBJ1-5, with D hard to call. Germline V gene data show CDR1 as MNHEY and CDR2 as SVGEGT. This CDR3 spans 16 amino acids. The ends were cut back, 0 bases at V and 0 bases at J, with 9 bases in the middle. The CDR3 DNA is TGTGCCAGCAGTTACTCCTCGGTGCATAGCAATCAGCCCCAGCATTTT. Translation: CASSYSSVHSNQPQHF.

This chain uses TRBV29-1 with TRBJ2-7, with 9 bases lining up with TRBD1. V lost 6 bases and J lost 5; bases outside the gene matches: 8. The germline gives CDR1 SQVTM, CDR2 ANQGSEA. There are 13 residues in the CDR3. In nucleotides, the CDR3 is TGCAGCGTCGCCCGGGACAGGGAGGACGAGCAGTACGTC. Translated: CSVARDREDEQYV.

This clonotype was seen a single time. The gene calls are TRBV12-3 or TRBV12-4 and TRBJ1-5; 7 bases map to TRBD1. The CDR3 contains 15 residues. V lost 5 bases to trimming and J lost 3 bases; unmatched junction nucleotides: 7. The CDR3 region has the DNA TGTGCCAGCAGTCCGGGACAGAGTTTCAATCAGCCCCAGCATTTT. This codes for CASSPGQSFNQPQHF.

The chain links TRBV27 to TRBJ1-5, with 9 bases identical to TRBD1. The CDR3 totals 16 residues. V lost 1 base, J lost 3 bases, and 4 bases stayed unmatched. The germline CDR1 and CDR2 sequences are MNHEY and SMNVEV (reference sequence). The CDR3 here is CASSLFGTGNNQPQHF. CDR3 in DNA: TGTGCCAGCAGTTTATTCGGGACAGGGAACAATCAGCCCCAGCATTTT.

This clonotype was seen at least ten times. J is TRBJ2-5 and V is TRBV11-2, with 10 bases aligning to TRBD1. V shed 5 bases and J 7 bases; nucleotides not matched to a gene: 19. Germline V gene lookup returns CDR1 SGHAT and CDR2 FQNNGV. The CDR3 is 18 residues long. The CDR3: CASSLTSRDRGKEGTQYF. The DNA of the CDR3 is TGTGCCAGCAGCCTAACTAGTAGGGACAGGGGAAAGGAGGGGACCCAGTACTTC.

The chain couples TRBV24-1 to TRBJ1-5; 9 bases agree with TRBD1. J lost 2 bases, V lost 2 bases, and 3 bases had no gene match. This CDR3 spans 16 amino acids. The germline V gene has CDR1 KGHDR and CDR2 SFDVKD. In DNA form, the CDR3 reads TGTGCCACCAGTGATTCGGGACAGGGCCGCAATCAGCCCCAGCATTTT. This sequence encodes CATSDSGQGRNQPQHF.

The chain carries TRBV12-3 or TRBV12-4 and TRBJ2-1; 13 nucleotides align to TRBD2. J lost 9 bases, V lost 10 bases, and 12 bases had no gene match. The length of the CDR3 is 15 residues. The CDR3 sequence: CATELLAGGRGEQFF. The CDR3 bases are TGTGCCACAGAATTACTAGCGGGAGGGCGCGGTGAGCAGTTCTTC.

This clonotype was counted only a few times. CDR3 coding DNA: TGTGCCACCAGTGATTGGGCTCAATCCTCCTACAATGAGCAGTTCTTC. Amino acids: CATSDWAQSSYNEQFF. The chain joins TRBV24-1 to TRBJ2-1; D gene uncertain. Trimming cost V 2 bases and J 0 bases, with 10 bases left between them. CDR1 and CDR2 (germline): KGHDR, SFDVKD. CDR3 length equals 16 residues.

This clonotype was observed a few times. The V gene is TRBV9, the J gene TRBJ2-7; 8 nucleotides agree with TRBD1. This CDR3 comprises 15 residues. V lost 0 bases, J lost 1 base, and 3 bases stayed unmatched. Germline lookup yields CDR1 SGDLS and CDR2 YYNGEE. In nucleotides, the CDR3 is TGTGCCAGCAGCGTAGGGACAGGGCTTTCCTACGAGCAGTACTTC. Protein: CASSVGTGLSYEQYF.

The rearrangement uses TRBV7-3 and TRBJ1-1; possibly TRBD1 for D (6 bases). Trimming stripped 7 bases from V and 5 bases from J, with 20 bases between. This CDR3 is 15 amino acids long. Germline CDR1 SGHTA, CDR2 FQGTGA. The CDR3 DNA follows: TGTGCCAGCACCCGACCCAGGGATCAGGGGACTGAAGCTTTCTTT. This sequence encodes CASTRPRDQGTEAFF.

The chain couples TRBV6-5 to TRBJ1-1; TRBD1 might be the D (6 bases). The ends were cut back, 5 bases at V and 5 bases at J, with 21 bases in the middle. This CDR3 is built from 16 residues. Germline lookup yields CDR1 MNHEY and CDR2 SVGAGI. The CDR3 region has the DNA TGTGCCAGCAGTCGATCCGTTCCGGGGGCCGAGACTGAAGCTTTCTTT. Protein: CASSRSVPGAETEAFF.

The count of this clonotype is one. The chain carries TRBV24-1 and TRBJ2-1; D is ambiguous. The CDR3 runs to 13 residues. Trimming took 1 base from V and 8 from J, leaving 8 bases between them. Germline V CDR1 and CDR2: KGHDR, SFDVKD. Here the CDR3 reads CATSDFRADEQFF. Written as DNA, the CDR3 is TGTGCCACCAGTGATTTTCGGGCGGATGAGCAGTTCTTC.

This clonotype was counted a few times. The chain employs TRBV7-2 and TRBJ2-6, with D tentatively TRBD1 or TRBD2 (5 bases each). This CDR3 has 17 amino acids. Between the trimmed V and J ends, which lost 5 bases and 0 bases, there was a span of 14 bases. Per the germline V gene, CDR1 is SGHTA and CDR2 is FQGNSA. The CDR3 here is CASSPRGDSSGANVLTF. CDR3 sequence (DNA): TGTGCCAGCAGCCCCCGAGGGGATAGCTCTGGGGCCAACGTCCTGACTTTC.

The CDR3 sequence: CSASFTSQETQYF. The CDR3 DNA reads TGCAGTGCTAGTTTCACTAGCCAAGAGACCCAGTACTTC. This rearrangement joins TRBV20-1 to TRBJ2-5, with D perhaps TRBD2 (5 bases). Germline values: CDR1 DFQATT, CDR2 SNEGSKA (reference sequence). Trimming shortened V by 3 bases and J by 1 base, and 9 bases separated the two germline ends. The length of the CDR3 is 13 residues.

This clonotype was seen only a few times. This rearrangement joins TRBV6-1 to TRBJ2-5; D assignment may be TRBD1 or TRBD2 (5 bases each). Germline V gene data show CDR1 as MNHNS and CDR2 as SASEGT. The CDR3 has 15 residues. Trimming removed 0 bases at V and 7 bases at J, with 15 bases between. This CDR3 is CASSEALGTSGTQYF. The CDR3 coding sequence is TGTGCCAGCAGTGAAGCGCTAGGGACCTCCGGGACCCAGTACTTC.

This chain links TRBV5-1 with TRBJ1-3; D possibly corresponds to TRBD1 (5 bases). The CDR3 totals 14 residues. CDR1 and CDR2 (germline): SGHRS, YFSETQ. V shed 5 bases and J shed 0 bases, with 9 bases lying between them. The CDR3 nucleotides read TGCGCCAGCAGTGACAGCTTCTCTGGAAACACCATATATTTT. It specifies CASSDSFSGNTIYF.

This clonotype turned up a few times. This chain links TRBV29-1 with TRBJ2-7; possibly TRBD1 for D (5 bases). Trimming left V 8 bases short and J 4 bases short, with 12 bases between. Per the germline V gene, CDR1 is SQVTM and CDR2 is ANQGSEA. The CDR3 is 11 amino acids. CDR3 loop: CSSRDSYEQYF. DNA of the CDR3: TGCAGCTCCAGGGATTCGTACGAGCAGTACTTC.

This clonotype was seen ten or more times. One end of the junction fails to match germline, which may point to a read error. This chain uses TRBV5-1 with TRBJ2-5, with D perhaps TRBD2 (6 bases). This CDR3 spans 14 amino acids. The germline V gene encodes CDR1 SGHRS and CDR2 YFSETQ. The CDR3 loop reads CASSLTGGGETQYF. As DNA, the CDR3 is TGTGCCAGCAGTTTAACCGGTGGGGGGGAGACCCAGTACTTC.

This clonotype was found a few times. The V and J genes are TRBV27 and TRBJ2-5, with D maybe TRBD1 (6 bases). V was pared by 6 bases and J by 4 bases, with 15 bases between. CDR3 length: 14 amino acids. Germline V CDR1 and CDR2: MNHEY, SMNVEV (reference sequence). The CDR3 sequence is CASRPTGLGETQYF. CDR3 coding DNA: TGTGCCAGCAGACCAACAGGGTTGGGAGAGACCCAGTACTTC.

For the CDR3, the DNA is TGTGCCAGCAATCGGGACAGGGGTAGGAGGAATGAGCAGTTCTTC. It yields the protein CASNRDRGRRNEQFF. The chain recombines TRBV6-1 with TRBJ2-1, with 10 positions matching TRBD1. Germline values: CDR1 MNHNS, CDR2 SASEGT. The V segment lost 7 bases and the J segment 7 bases; nucleotides outside the gene matches: 10. This CDR3 spans 15 amino acids.

V and J are TRBV5-1 and TRBJ1-2, with TRBD1 matching 7 bases. The junction had 6 bases not matched to a gene; V was cut back by 4 bases and J by 3 bases. The CDR3 runs 14 residues. Germline loops: CDR1 SGHRS, CDR2 YFSETQ. The CDR3 DNA is TGCGCCAGCAGCCTCGACAGGGAATACTATGGCTACACCTTC. Protein sequence: CASSLDREYYGYTF. The full variable domain, with the rest looked up from reference TRBV5-1 and TRBJ1-2, is KAGVTQTPRYLIKTRGQQVTLSCSPISGHRSVSWYQQTPGQGLQFLFEYFSETQRNKGNFPGRFSGRQFSNSRSEMNVSTLELGDSALYLCASSLDREYYGYTFGSGTRLTVV.

This chain joins TRBV29-1 and TRBJ2-7, with 7 bases fitting TRBD1. This CDR3 comprises 13 residues. V was pared by 1 base and J by 0 bases, with 0 bases of the junction left unmatched. Per germline, CDR1 SQVTM and CDR2 ANQGSEA. CDR3 sequence: CSVEAGGSYEQYF. DNA of the CDR3: TGCAGCGTTGAAGCAGGGGGCTCCTACGAGCAGTACTTC.